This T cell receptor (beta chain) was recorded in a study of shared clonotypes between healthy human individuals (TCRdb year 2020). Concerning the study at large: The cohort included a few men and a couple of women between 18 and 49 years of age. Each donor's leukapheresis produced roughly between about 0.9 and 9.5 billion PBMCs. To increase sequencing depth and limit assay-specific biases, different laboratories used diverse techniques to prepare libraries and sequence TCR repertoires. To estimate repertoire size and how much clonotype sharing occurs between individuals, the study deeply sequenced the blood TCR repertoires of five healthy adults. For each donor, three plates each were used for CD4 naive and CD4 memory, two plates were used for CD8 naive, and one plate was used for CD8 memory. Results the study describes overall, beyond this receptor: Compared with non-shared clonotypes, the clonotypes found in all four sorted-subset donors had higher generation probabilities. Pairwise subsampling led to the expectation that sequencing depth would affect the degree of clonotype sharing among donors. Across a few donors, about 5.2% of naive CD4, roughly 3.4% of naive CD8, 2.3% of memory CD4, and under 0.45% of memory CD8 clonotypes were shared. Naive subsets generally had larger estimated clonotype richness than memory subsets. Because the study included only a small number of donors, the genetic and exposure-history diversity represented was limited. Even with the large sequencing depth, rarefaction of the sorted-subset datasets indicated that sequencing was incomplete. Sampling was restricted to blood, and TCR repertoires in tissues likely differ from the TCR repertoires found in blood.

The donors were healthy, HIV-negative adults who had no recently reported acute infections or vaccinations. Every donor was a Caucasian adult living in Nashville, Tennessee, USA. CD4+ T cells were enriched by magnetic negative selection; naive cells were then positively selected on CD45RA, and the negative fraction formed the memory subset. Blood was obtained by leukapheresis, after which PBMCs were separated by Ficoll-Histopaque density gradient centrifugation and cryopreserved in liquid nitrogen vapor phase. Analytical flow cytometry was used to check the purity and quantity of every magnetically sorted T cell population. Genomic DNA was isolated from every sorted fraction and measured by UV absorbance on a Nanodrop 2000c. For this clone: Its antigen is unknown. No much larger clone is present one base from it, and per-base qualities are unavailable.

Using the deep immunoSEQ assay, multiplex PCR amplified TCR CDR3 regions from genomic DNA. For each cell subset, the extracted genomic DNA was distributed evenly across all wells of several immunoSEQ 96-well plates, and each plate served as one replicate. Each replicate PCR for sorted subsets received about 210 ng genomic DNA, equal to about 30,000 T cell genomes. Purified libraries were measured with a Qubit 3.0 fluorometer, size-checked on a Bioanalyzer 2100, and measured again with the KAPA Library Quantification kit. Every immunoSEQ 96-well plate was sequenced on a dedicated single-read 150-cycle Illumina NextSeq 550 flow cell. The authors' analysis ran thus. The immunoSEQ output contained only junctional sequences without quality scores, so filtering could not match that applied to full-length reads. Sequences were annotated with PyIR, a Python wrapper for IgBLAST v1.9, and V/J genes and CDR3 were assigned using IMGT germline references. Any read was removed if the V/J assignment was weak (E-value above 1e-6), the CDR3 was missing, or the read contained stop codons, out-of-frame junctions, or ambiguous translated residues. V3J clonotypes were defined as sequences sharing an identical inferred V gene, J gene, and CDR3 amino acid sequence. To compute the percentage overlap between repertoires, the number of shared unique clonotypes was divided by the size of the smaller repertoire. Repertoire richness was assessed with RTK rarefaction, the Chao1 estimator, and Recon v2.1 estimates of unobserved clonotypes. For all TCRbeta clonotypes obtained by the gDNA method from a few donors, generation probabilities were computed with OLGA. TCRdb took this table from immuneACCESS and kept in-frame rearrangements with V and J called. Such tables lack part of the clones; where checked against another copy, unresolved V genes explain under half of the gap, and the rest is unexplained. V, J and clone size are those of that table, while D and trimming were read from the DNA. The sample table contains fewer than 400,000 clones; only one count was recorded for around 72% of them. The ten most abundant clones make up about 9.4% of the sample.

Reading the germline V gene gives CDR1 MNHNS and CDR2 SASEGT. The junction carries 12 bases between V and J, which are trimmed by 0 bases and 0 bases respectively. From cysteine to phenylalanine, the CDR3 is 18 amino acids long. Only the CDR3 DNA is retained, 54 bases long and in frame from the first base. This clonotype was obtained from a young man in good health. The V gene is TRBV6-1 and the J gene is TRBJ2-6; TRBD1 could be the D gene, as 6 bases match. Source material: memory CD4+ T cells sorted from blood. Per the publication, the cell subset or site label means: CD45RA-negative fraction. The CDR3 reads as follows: CASSEAARTDSGANVLTF. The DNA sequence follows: TGTGCCAGCAGTGAAGCGGCTCGGACAGACTCTGGGGCCAACGTCCTGACTTTC.